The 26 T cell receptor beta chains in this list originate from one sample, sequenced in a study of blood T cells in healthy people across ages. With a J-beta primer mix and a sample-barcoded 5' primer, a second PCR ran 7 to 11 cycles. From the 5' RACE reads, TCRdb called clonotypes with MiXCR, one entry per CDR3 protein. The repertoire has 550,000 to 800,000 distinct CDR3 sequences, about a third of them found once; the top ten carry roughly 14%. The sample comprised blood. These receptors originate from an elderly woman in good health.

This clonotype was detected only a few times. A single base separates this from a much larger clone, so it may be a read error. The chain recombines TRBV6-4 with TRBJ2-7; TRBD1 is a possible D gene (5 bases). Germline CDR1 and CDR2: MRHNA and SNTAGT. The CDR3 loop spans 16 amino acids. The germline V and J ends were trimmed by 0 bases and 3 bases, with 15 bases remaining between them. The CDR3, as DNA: TGTGCCAGCAGTGACTCGATCCAGGGTTTAGGCTACGAGCAGTACTTC. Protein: CASSDSIQGLGYEQYF.

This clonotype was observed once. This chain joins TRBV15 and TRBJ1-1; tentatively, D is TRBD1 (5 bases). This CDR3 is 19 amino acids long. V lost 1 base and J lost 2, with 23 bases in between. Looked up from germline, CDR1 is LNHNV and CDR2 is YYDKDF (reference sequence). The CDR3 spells CATSRGLSLGEEFNTEAFF. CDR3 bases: TGTGCCACCAGCAGAGGATTATCATTGGGGGAGGAGTTCAACACTGAAGCTTTCTTT.

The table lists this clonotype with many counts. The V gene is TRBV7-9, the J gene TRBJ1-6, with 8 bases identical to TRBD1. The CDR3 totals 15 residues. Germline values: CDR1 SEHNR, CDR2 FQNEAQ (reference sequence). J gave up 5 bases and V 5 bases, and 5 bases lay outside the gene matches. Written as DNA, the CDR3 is TGTGCCAGCAGCCTAGGACAGGGTCATAATTCACCCCTCCACTTT. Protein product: CASSLGQGHNSPLHF.

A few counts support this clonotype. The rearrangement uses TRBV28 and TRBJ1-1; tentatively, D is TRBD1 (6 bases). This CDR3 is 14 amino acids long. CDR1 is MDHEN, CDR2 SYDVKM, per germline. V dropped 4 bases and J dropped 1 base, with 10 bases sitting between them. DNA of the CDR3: TGTGCCAGCAGTTCTGGGGGCCCGAACACTGAAGCTTTCTTT. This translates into CASSSGGPNTEAFF.

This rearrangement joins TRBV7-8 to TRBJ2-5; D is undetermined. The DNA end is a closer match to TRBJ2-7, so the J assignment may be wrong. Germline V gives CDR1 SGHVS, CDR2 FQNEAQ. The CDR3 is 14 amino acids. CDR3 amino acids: CASSLAHSKYEQYF. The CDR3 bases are TGTGCCAGCAGCTTAGCTCACTCTAAATACGAGCAGTACTTC.

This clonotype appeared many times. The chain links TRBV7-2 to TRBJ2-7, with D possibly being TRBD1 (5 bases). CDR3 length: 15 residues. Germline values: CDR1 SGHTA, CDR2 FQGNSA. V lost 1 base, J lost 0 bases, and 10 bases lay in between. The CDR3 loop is CASSLGQYFSYEQYF. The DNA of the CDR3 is TGTGCCAGCAGCTTAGGACAGTATTTCTCCTACGAGCAGTACTTC.

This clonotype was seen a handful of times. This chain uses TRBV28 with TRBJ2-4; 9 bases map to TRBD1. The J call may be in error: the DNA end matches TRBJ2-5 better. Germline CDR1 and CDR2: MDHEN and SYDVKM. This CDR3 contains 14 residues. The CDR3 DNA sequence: TGTGCCAGCAGAGCGACAGGGGGGCAAGAGACCCAGTACTTC. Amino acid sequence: CASRATGGQETQYF.

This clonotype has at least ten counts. The DNA for the CDR3 is TGTGCCAGCAGTTCCCTAGACCTAAACTCCTACAATGAGCAGTTCTTC. Residues: CASSSLDLNSYNEQFF. This sequence joins TRBV6-6 and TRBJ2-1, with D hard to call. Germline V CDR1 and CDR2: MNHNY, SVGAGI (reference sequence). V shed 4 bases and J shed 0 bases, with 13 bases lying between them. This CDR3 is built from 16 residues.

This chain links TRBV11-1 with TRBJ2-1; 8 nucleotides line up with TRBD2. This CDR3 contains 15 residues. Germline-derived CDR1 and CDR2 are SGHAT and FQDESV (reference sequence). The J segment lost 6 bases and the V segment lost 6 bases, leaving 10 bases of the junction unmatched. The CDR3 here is CASRPGRGGCNEQFF. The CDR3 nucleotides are TGTGCCAGCAGACCGGGACGGGGGGGTTGCAATGAGCAGTTCTTC.

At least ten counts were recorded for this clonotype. In nucleotides, the CDR3 is TGTGCCAGCAGCGGGGGAGGGGCCAACGTCCTGACTTTC. Its translation is CASSGGGANVLTF. The V gene is TRBV5-6, the J gene TRBJ2-6; the D call may be TRBD1 or TRBD2 (5 bases each). Per germline, CDR1 SGHDT and CDR2 YYEEEE. The CDR3 is made up of 13 amino acids. Trimming removed 4 bases from V and 4 bases from J, with 6 bases in between.

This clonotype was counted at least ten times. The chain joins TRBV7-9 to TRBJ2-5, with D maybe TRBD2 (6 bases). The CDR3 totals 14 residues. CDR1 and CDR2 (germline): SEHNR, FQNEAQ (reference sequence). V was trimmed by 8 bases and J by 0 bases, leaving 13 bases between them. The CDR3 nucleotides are TGTGCCAGCGTCGGGGGAGCGTACCAAGAGACCCAGTACTTC. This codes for CASVGGAYQETQYF.

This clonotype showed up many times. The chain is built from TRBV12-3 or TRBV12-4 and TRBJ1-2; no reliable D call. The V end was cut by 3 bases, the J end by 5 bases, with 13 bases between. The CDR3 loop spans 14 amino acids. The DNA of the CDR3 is TGTGCCAGCAGTTTGAGGCTGGGTGGGTATGGCTACACCTTC. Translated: CASSLRLGGYGYTF.

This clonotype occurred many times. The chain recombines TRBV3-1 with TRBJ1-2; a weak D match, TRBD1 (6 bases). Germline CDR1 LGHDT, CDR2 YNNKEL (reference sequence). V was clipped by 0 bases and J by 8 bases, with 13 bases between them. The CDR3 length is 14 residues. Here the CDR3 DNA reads TGTGCCAGCAGCCAAGATCTCGGACAGTTGGGCTACACCTTC. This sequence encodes CASSQDLGQLGYTF.

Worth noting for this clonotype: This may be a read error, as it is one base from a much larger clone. The CDR3 sequence: CASSRLQGSNNEQFF. Here the CDR3 DNA reads TGTGCCAGCAGCAGACTACAGGGCTCCAACAATGAGCAGTTCTTC. The V gene is TRBV5-8, the J gene TRBJ2-1, with D maybe TRBD1 (6 bases). This CDR3 has 15 residues. Germline V CDR1 and CDR2: SGHTS, YDEGEE. Combining the CDR3 with reference TRBV5-8 and TRBJ2-1 gives the whole variable domain EAGVTQSPTHLIKTRGQQATLRCSPISGHTSVYWYQQALGLGLQFLLWYDEGEERNRGNFPPRFSGRQFPNYSSELNVNALELEDSALYLCASSRLQGSNNEQFFGPGTRLTVL.

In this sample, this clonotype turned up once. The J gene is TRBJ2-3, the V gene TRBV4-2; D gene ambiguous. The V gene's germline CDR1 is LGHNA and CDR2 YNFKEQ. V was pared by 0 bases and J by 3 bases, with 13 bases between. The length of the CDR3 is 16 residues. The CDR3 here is CASSQDAWVNTDTQYF. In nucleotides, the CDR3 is TGTGCCAGCAGCCAAGATGCCTGGGTTAATACAGATACGCAGTATTTT.

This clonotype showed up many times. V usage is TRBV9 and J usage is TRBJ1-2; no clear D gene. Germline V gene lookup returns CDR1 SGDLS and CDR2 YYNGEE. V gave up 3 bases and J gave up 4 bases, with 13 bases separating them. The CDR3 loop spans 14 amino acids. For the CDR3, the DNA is TGTGCCAGCAGCGCCAGAATACGACCCTATGGCTACACCTTC. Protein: CASSARIRPYGYTF.

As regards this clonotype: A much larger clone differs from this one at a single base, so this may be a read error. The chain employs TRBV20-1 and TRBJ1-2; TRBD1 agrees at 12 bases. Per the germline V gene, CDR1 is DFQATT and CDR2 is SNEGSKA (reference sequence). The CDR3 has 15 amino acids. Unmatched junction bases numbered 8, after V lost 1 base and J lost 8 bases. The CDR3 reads CSARVGTGGFGGYTF. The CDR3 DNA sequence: TGCAGTGCTAGAGTTGGGACAGGGGGCTTCGGCGGCTACACCTTC.

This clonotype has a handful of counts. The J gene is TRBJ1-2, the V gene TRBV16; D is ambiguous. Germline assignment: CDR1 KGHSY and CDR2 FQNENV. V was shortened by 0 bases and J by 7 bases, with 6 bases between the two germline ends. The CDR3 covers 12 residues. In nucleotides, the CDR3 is TGTGCCAGCAGCCAATCGCCGCTTGGCTACACCTTC. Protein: CASSQSPLGYTF.

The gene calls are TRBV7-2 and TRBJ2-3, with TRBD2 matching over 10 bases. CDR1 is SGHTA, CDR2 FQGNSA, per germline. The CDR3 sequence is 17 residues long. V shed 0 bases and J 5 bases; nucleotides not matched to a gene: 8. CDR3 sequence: CASSLARLAGDRDTQYF. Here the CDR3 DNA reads TGTGCCAGCAGCTTAGCGAGACTAGCGGGCGACAGAGATACGCAGTATTTT.

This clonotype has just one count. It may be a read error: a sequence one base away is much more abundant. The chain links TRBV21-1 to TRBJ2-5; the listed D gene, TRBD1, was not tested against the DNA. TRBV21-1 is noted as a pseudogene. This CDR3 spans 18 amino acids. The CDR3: CASSKEVLDRRKEETQYF. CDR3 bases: TGTGCCAGCAGCAAAGAAGTCTTGGACAGGAGGAAAGAAGAGACCCAGTACTTC.

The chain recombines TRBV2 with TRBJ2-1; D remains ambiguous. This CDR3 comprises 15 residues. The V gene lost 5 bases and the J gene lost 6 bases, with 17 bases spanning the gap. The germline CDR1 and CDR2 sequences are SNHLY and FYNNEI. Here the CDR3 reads CASSFGSGQSNEQFF. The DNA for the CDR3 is TGTGCCAGCAGTTTCGGTTCGGGCCAATCCAATGAGCAGTTCTTC. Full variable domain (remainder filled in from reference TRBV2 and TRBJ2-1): EPEVTQTPSHQVTQMGQEVILRCVPISNHLYFYWYRQILGQKVEFLVSFYNNEISEKSEIFDDQFSVERPDGSNFTLKIRSTKLEDSAMYFCASSFGSGQSNEQFFGPGTRLTVL.

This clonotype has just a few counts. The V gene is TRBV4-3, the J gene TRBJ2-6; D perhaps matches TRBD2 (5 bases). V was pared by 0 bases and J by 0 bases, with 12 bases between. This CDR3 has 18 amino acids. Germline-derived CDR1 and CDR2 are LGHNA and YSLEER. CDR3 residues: CASSQERTLDSGANVLTF. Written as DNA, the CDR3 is TGCGCCAGCAGCCAAGAACGGACTTTGGACTCTGGGGCCAACGTCCTGACTTTC.

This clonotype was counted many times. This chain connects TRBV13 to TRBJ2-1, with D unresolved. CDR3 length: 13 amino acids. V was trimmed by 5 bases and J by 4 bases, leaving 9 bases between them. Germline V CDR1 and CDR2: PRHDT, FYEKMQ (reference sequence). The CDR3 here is CASSRATYNEQFF. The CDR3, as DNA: TGTGCCAGCAGCCGGGCGACTTACAATGAGCAGTTCTTC.

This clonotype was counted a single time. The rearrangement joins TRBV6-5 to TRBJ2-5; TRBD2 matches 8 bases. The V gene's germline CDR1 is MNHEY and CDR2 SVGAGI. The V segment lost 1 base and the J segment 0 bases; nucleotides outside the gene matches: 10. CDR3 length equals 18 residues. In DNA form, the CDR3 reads TGTGCCAGCAGTTACTTCCGGACTAGCAGGTGGTACCAAGAGACCCAGTACTTC. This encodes CASSYFRTSRWYQETQYF.

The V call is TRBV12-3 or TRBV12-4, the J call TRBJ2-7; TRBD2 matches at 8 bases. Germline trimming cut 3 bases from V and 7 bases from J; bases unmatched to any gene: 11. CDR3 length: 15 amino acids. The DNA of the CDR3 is TGTGCCAGCAGTTTGGATCGGGAGGGCCTGAGGGAGCAGTACTTC. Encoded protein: CASSLDREGLREQYF.

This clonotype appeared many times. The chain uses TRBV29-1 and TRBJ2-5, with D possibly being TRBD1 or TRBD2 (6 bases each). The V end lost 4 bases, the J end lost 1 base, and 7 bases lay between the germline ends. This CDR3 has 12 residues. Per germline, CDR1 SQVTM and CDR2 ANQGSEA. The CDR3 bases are TGCAGCGTTGCGGGGGCCCAAGAGACCCAGTACTTC. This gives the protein CSVAGAQETQYF.